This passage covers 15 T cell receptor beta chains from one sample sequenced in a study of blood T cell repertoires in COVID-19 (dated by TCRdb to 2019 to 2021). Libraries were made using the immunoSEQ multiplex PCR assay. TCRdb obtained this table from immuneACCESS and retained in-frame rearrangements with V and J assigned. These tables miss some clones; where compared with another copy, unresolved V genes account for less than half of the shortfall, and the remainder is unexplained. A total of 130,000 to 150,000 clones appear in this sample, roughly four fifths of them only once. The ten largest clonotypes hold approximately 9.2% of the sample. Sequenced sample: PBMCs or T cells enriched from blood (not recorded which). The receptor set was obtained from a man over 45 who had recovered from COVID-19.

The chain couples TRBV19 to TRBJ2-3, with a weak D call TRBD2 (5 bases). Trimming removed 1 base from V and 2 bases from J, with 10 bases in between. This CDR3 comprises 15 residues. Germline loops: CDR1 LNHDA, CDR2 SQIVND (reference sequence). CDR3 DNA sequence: TGTGCCAGTAGTATAGGCGGGTCCCTCACAGATACGCAGTATTTT. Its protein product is CASSIGGSLTDTQYF. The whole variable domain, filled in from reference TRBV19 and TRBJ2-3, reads DGGITQSPKYLFRKEGQNVTLSCEQNLNHDAMYWYRQDPGQGLRLIYYSQIVNDFQKGDIAEGYSVSREKKESFPLTVTSAQKNPTAFYLCASSIGGSLTDTQYFGPGTRLTVL.

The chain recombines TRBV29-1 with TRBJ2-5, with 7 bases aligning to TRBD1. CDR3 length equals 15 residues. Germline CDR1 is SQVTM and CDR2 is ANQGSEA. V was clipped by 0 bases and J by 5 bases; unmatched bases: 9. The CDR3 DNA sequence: TGCAGCGTTGAAGAAGATAGGGGGCGCAGTGAGACCCAGTACTTC. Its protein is CSVEEDRGRSETQYF. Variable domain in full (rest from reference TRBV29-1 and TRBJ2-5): SAVISQKPSRDICQRGTSLTIQCQVDSQVTMMFWYRQQPGQSLTLIATANQGSEATYESGFVIDKFPISRPNLTFSTLTVSNMSPEDSSIYLCSVEEDRGRSETQYFGPGTRLLVL.

The CDR3 loop is CALGGGGVRETQYF. Written as DNA, the CDR3 is TGTGCCTTGGGAGGGGGAGGGGTCCGCGAGACCCAGTACTTC. The V call is TRBV2, the J call TRBJ2-5; possibly TRBD2 for D (7 bases). Germline-derived CDR1 and CDR2 are SNHLY and FYNNEI. The ends were cut back, 11 bases at V and 5 bases at J, with 21 bases in the middle. The CDR3 contains 14 residues.

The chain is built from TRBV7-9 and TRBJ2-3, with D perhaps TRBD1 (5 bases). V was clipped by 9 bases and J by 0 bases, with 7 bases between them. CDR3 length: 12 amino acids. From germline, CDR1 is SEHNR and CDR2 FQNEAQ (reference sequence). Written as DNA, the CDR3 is TGTGCCAGACAGGAGAGCACAGATACGCAGTATTTT. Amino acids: CARQESTDTQYF.

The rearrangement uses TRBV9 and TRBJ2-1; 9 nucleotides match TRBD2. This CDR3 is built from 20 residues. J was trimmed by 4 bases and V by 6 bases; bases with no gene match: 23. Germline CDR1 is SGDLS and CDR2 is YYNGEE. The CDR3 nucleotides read TGTGCCAGCACTAACCCGCGAGCTAGCGGGGCTTCTTCGGGGTACAATGAGCAGTTCTTC. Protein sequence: CASTNPRASGASSGYNEQFF.

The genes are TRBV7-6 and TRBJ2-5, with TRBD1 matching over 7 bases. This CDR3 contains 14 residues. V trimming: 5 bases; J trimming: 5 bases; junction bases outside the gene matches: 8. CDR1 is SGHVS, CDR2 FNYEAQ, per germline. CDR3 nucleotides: TGTGCCAGCAGCAACTCCAGGGGGATCGAGACCCAGTACTTC. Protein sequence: CASSNSRGIETQYF.

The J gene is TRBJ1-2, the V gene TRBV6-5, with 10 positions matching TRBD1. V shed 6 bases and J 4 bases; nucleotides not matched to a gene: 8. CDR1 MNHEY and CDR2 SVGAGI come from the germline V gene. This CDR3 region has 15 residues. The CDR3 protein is CASREPGQGSYGYTF. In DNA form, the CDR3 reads TGTGCCAGCAGGGAGCCGGGACAGGGGTCCTATGGCTACACCTTC.

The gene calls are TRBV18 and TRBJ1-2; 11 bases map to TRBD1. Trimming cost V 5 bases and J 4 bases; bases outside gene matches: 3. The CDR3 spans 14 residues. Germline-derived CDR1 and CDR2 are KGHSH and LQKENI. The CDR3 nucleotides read TGTGCCAGCTCATCCGGGACAGGGGGCTATGGCTACACCTTC. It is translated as CASSSGTGGYGYTF.

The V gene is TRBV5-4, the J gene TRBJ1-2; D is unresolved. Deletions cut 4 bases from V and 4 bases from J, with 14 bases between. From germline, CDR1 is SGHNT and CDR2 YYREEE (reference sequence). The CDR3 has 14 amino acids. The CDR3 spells CASSGILAGYGYTF. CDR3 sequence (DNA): TGTGCCAGCAGCGGAATCCTGGCGGGCTATGGCTACACCTTC.

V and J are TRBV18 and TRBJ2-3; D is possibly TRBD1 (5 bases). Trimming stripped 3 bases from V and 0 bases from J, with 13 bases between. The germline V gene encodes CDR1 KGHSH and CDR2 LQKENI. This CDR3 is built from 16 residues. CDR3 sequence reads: CASSPLQVPSTDTQYF. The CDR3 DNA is TGTGCCAGCTCACCCTTACAGGTCCCAAGCACAGATACGCAGTATTTT.

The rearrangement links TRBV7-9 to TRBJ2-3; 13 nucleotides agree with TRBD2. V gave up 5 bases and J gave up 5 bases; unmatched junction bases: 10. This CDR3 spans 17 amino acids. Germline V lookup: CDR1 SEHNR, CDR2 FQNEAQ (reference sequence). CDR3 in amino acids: CASSIRTSGGAKDTQYF. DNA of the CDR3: TGTGCCAGCAGCATCCGTACTAGCGGGGGGGCCAAAGATACGCAGTATTTT.

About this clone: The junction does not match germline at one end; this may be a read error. The CDR3 DNA reads TGTGCCAGCAGCCCCGGGGGGTCTAACACAGATACACAGTATTTT. It encodes CASSPGGSNTDTQYF. This chain connects TRBV7-3 to TRBJ2-3; 7 positions match TRBD2. CDR1 SGHTA and CDR2 FQGTGA come from the germline V gene. The length of the CDR3 is 15 residues.

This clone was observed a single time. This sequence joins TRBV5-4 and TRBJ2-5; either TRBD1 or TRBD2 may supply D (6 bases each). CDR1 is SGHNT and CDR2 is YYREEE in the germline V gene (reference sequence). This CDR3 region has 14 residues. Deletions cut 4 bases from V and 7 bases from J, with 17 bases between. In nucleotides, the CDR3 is TGTGCCAGCAGCCTGGGGGGCCCCCTCGGGACCCAGTACTTC. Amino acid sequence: CASSLGGPLGTQYF.

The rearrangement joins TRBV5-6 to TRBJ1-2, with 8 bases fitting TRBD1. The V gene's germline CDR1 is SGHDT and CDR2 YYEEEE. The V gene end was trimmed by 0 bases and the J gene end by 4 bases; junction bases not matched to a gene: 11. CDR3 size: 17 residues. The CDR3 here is CASSLGGRGRFFYGYTF. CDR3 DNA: TGTGCCAGCAGCTTGGGTGGCAGGGGGCGTTTTTTCTATGGCTACACCTTC.

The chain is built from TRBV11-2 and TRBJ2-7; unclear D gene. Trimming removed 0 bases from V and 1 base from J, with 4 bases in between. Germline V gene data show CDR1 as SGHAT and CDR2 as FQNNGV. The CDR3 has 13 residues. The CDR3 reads CASSLEQSYEQYF. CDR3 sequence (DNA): TGTGCCAGCAGCTTAGAACAGTCCTACGAGCAGTACTTC. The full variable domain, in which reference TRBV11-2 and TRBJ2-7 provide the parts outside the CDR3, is EAGVAQSPRYKIIEKRQSVAFWCNPISGHATLYWYQQILGQGPKLLIQFQNNGVVDDSQLPKDRFSAERLKGVDSTLKIQPAKLEDSAVYLCASSLEQSYEQYFGPGTRLTVT.